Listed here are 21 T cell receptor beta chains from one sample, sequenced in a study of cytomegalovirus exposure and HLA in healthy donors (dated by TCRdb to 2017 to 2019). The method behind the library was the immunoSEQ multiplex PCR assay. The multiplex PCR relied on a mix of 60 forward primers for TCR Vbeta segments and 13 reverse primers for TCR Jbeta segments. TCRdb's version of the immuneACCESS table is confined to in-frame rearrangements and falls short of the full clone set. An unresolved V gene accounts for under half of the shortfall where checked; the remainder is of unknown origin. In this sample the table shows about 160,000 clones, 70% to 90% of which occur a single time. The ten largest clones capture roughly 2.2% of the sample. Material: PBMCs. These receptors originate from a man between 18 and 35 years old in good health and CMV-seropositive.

The CDR3 DNA reads as TGCGCCAGCAGCAGTGGTGGCGGGACAGGGGAAAAACTGTTTTTT. This gives the protein CASSSGGGTGEKLFF. The chain uses TRBV5-1 and TRBJ1-4; TRBD1 matches at 9 bases. Germline V gene sequence: CDR1 SGHRS, CDR2 YFSETQ. The CDR3 runs 15 residues. J gave up 8 bases and V 4 bases, and 9 bases lay outside the gene matches.

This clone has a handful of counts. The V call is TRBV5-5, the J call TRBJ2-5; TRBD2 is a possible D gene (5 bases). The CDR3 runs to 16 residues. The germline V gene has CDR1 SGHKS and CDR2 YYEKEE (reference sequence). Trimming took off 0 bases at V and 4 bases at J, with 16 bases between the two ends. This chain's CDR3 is CASSLALGSSPETQYF. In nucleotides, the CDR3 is TGTGCCAGCAGCTTGGCCTTGGGGTCTAGCCCAGAGACCCAGTACTTC.

The CDR3 nucleotides are TGCAGCGTTGGACTAGCGGGGGGTGGAGAGCAGTTCTTC. This codes for CSVGLAGGGEQFF. The V call is TRBV29-1, the J call TRBJ2-1; 13 nucleotides agree with TRBD2. This CDR3 spans 13 amino acids. Trimming removed 4 bases from V and 10 bases from J; junction bases left unmatched: 4. CDR1 is SQVTM and CDR2 is ANQGSEA in the germline V gene.

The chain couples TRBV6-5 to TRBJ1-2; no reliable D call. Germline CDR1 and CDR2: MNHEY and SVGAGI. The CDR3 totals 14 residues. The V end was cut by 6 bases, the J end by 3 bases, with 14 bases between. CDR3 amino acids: CASRPPGPYYGYTF. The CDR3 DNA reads TGTGCCAGCAGGCCGCCTGGGCCCTACTATGGCTACACCTTC.

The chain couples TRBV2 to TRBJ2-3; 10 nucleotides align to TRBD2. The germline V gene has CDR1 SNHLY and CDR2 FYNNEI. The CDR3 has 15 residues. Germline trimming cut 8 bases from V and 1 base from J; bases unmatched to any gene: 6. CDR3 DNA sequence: TGTGCCAGCGGACCCCTAGCGGGGGGCACAGATACGCAGTATTTT. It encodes CASGPLAGGTDTQYF.

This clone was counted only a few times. This CDR3 is CSALPSEAFF. The DNA for the CDR3 is TGCAGTGCTCTACCATCTGAAGCTTTCTTT. The genes are TRBV20-1 and TRBJ1-1; D not certain. The CDR3 runs to 10 residues. CDR1 and CDR2 (germline): DFQATT, SNEGSKA (reference sequence). Trimming left V 5 bases short and J 6 bases short, with 7 bases between.

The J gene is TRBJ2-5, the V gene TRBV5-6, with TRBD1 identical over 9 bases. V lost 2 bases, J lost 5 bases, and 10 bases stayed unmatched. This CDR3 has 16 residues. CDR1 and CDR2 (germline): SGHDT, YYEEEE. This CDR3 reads CASSLAGQGPQETQYF. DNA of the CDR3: TGTGCCAGCAGCTTAGCCGGACAGGGGCCCCAGGAGACCCAGTACTTC.

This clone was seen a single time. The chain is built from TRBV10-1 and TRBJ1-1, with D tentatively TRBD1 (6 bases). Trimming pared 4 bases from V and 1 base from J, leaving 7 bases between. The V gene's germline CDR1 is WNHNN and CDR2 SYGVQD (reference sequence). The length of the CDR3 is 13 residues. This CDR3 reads CASSVGQNTEAFF. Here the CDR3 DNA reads TGCGCCAGCAGTGTGGGACAGAACACTGAAGCTTTCTTT.

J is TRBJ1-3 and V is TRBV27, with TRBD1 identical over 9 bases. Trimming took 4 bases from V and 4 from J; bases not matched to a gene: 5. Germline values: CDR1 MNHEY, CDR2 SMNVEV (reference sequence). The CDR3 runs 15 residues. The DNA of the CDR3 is TGTGCCAGCAGTTCCGGGACAGGGCAAGGAAACACCATATATTTT. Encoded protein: CASSSGTGQGNTIYF.

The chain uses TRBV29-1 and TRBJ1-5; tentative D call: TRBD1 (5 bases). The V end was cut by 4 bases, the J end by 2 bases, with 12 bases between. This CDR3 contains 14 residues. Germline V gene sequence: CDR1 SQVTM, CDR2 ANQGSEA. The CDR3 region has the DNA TGCAGCGTTGCGCGAAGGGGCGGCAATCAGCCCCAGCATTTT. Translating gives CSVARRGGNQPQHF. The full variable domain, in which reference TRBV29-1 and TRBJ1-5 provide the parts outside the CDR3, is SAVISQKPSRDICQRGTSLTIQCQVDSQVTMMFWYRQQPGQSLTLIATANQGSEATYESGFVIDKFPISRPNLTFSTLTVSNMSPEDSSIYLCSVARRGGNQPQHFGDGTRLSIL.

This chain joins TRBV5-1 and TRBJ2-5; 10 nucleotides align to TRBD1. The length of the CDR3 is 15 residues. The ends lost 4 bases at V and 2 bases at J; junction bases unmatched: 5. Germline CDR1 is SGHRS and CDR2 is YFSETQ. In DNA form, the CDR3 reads TGCGCCAGCAGCCCTGACAGGGGGCGGCAAGAGACCCAGTACTTC. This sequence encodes CASSPDRGRQETQYF. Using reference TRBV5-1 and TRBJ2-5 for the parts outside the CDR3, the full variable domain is KAGVTQTPRYLIKTRGQQVTLSCSPISGHRSVSWYQQTPGQGLQFLFEYFSETQRNKGNFPGRFSGRQFSNSRSEMNVSTLELGDSALYLCASSPDRGRQETQYFGPGTRLLVL.

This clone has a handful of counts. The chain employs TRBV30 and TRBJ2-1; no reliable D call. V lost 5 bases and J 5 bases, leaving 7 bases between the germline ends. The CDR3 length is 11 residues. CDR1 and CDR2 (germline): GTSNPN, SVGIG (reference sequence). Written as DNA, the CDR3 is TGTGCCTGGTACAAGAACAATGAGCAGTTCTTC. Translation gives CAWYKNNEQFF.

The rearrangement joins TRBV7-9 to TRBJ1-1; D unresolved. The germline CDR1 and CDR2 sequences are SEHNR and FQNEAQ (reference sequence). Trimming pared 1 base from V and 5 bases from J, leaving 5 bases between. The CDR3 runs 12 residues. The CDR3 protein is CASSLVQTEAFF. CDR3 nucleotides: TGTGCCAGCAGCTTAGTCCAGACTGAAGCTTTCTTT.

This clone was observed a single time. CDR3 coding DNA: TGTGCCAGTAGGCTACCGGGACAGCAAAGTGGCTACACCTTC. Translation: CASRLPGQQSGYTF. J is TRBJ1-2 and V is TRBV19; 7 bases fit TRBD1. V shed 6 bases and J 7 bases; nucleotides not matched to a gene: 11. CDR3 size: 14 residues. Looked up from germline, CDR1 is LNHDA and CDR2 is SQIVND (reference sequence). Looking up the rest from reference TRBV19 and TRBJ1-2 gives the full variable domain: DGGITQSPKYLFRKEGQNVTLSCEQNLNHDAMYWYRQDPGQGLRLIYYSQIVNDFQKGDIAEGYSVSREKKESFPLTVTSAQKNPTAFYLCASRLPGQQSGYTFGSGTRLTVV.

CDR3 in amino acids: CASSLFVNQPQHF. CDR3 sequence (DNA): TGTGCCAGCAGCTTATTCGTAAATCAGCCCCAGCATTTT. The chain recombines TRBV7-3 with TRBJ1-5; no clear D. This CDR3 comprises 13 residues. From germline, CDR1 is SGHTA and CDR2 FQGTGA. Trimming shortened V by 2 bases and J by 4 bases, and 6 bases separated the two germline ends.

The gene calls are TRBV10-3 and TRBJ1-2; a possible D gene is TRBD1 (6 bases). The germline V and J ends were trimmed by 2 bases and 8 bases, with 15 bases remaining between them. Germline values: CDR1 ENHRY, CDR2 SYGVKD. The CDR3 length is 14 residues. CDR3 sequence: CAISEPGGGLGYTF. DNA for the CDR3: TGTGCCATCAGTGAGCCGGGGGGGGGCCTCGGCTACACCTTC.

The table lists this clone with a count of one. The CDR3 DNA reads as TGTGCCAGCAGCACCCCCGGTTGGGACAGGATAGATTCACCCCTCCACTTT. Translated: CASSTPGWDRIDSPLHF. This chain uses TRBV7-2 with TRBJ1-6; 8 bases are a match to TRBD1. CDR1 is SGHTA and CDR2 is FQGNSA in the germline V gene. CDR3 length: 17 amino acids. V lost 5 bases and J lost 8; bases outside the gene matches: 14.

The CDR3 bases are TGTGCCAGCAGTTCAGTGGCGGGGGGGCCTAATGAGCAGTTCTTC. This sequence encodes CASSSVAGGPNEQFF. The rearrangement joins TRBV11-2 to TRBJ2-1; 9 bases agree with TRBD2. V lost 6 bases to trimming and J lost 7 bases; unmatched junction nucleotides: 10. The CDR3 loop spans 15 amino acids. Germline loops: CDR1 SGHAT, CDR2 FQNNGV.

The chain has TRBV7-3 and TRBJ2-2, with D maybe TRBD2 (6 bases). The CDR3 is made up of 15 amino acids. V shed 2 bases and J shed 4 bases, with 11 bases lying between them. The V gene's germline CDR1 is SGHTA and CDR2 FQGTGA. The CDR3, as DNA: TGTGCCAGCAGCTTAGGAGGGCGGGGCACCGGGGAGCTGTTTTTT. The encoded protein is CASSLGGRGTGELFF. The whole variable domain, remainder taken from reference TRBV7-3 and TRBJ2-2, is GAGVSQTPSNKVTEKGKYVELRCDPISGHTALYWYRQSLGQGPEFLIYFQGTGAADDSGLPNDRFFAVRPEGSVSTLKIQRTERGDSAVYLCASSLGGRGTGELFFGEGSRLTVL.

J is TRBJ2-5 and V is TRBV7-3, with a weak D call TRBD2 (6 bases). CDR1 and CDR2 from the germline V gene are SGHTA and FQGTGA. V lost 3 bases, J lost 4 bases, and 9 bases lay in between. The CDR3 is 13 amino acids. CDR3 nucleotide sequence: TGTGCCAGCAGCTTGCTCGGGGGAGAGACCCAGTACTTC. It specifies CASSLLGGETQYF.

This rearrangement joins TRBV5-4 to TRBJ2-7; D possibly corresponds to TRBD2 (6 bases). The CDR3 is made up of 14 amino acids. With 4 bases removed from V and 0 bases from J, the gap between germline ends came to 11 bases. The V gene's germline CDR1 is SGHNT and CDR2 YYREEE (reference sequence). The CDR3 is CASSPEGYSYEQYF. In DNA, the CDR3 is TGTGCCAGCAGCCCGGAGGGCTACTCCTACGAGCAGTACTTC.